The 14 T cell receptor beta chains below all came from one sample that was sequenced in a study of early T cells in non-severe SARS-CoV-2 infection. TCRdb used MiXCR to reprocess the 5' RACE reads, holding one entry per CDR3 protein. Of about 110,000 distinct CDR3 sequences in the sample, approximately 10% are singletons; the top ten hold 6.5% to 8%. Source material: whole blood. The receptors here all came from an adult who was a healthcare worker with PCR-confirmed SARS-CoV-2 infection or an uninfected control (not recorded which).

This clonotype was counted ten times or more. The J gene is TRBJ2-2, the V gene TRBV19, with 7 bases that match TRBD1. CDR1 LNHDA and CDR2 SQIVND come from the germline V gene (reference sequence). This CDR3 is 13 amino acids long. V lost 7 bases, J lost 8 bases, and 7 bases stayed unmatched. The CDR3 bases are TGTGCCAGTAAGCTGACAGGGCAAGGGGAGCTGTTTTTT. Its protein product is CASKLTGQGELFF.

In nucleotides, the CDR3 is TGTGCCAGCAGCTTATGGTGGGGGAACAGGTCCCCTGAAGCTTTCTTT. Its protein product is CASSLWWGNRSPEAFF. This chain connects TRBV7-9 to TRBJ1-1, with D tentatively TRBD1 (5 bases). Germline CDR1 SEHNR, CDR2 FQNEAQ (reference sequence). The length of the CDR3 is 16 residues. V lost 2 bases and J lost 6, with 19 bases in between.

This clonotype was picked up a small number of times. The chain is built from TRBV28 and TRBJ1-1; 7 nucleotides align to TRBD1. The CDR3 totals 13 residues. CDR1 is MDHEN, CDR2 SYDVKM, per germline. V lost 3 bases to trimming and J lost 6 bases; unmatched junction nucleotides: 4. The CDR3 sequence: CASSLSGGSEAFF. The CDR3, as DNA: TGTGCCAGCAGTTTGTCAGGGGGTTCTGAAGCTTTCTTT.

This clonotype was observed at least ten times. For the CDR3, the DNA is TGCAGCGTTGATATGTTGGCTAGCGGCAGCTCCTACAATGAGCAGTTCTTC. It encodes CSVDMLASGSSYNEQFF. V gene TRBV29-1 combines with J gene TRBJ2-1; TRBD2 aligns across 7 bases. The junction had 11 bases not matched to a gene; V was cut back by 3 bases and J by 0 bases. The CDR3 length is 17 residues. Germline V gene lookup returns CDR1 SQVTM and CDR2 ANQGSEA.

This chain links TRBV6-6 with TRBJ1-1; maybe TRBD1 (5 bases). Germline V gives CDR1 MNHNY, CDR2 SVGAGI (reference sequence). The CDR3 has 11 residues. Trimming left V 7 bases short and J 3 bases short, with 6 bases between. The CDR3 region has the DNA TGTGCCAGCACGGGGGACACTGAAGCTTTCTTT. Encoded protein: CASTGDTEAFF.

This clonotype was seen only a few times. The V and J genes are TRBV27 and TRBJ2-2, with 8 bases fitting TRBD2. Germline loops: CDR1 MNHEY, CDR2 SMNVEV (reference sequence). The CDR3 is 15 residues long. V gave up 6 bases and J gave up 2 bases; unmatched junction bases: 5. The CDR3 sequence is CASRPTSANTGELFF. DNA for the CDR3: TGTGCCAGCAGACCGACTAGCGCCAACACCGGGGAGCTGTTTTTT.

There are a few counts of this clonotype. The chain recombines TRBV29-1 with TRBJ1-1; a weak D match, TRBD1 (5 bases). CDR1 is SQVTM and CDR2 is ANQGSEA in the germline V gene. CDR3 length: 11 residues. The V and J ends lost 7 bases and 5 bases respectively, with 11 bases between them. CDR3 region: CSAREVTEAFF. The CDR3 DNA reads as TGCAGCGCCAGGGAAGTAACTGAAGCTTTCTTT.

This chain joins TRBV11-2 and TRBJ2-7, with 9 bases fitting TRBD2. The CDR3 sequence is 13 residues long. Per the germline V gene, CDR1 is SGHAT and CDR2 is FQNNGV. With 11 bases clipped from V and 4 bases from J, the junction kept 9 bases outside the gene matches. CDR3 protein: CAGAAGGAYEQYF. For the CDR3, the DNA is TGTGCCGGAGCAGCGGGAGGTGCTTACGAGCAGTACTTC.

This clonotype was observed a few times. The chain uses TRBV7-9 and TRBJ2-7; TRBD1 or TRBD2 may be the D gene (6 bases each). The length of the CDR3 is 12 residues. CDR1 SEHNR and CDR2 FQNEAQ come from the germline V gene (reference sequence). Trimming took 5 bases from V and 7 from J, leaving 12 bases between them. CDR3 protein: CASSHEGGEQYF. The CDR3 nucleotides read TGTGCCAGCAGCCACGAAGGGGGGGAGCAGTACTTC.

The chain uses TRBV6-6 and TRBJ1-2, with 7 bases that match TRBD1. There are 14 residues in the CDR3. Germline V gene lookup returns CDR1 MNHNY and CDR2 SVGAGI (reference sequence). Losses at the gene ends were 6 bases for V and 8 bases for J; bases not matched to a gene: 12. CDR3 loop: CASRVPGGGGGYTF. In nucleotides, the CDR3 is TGTGCCAGCAGGGTACCAGGAGGGGGCGGCGGCTACACCTTC.

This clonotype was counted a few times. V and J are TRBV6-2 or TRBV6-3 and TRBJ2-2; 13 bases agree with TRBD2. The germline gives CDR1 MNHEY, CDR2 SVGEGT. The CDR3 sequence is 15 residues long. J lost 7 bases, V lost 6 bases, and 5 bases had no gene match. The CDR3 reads CASRRTSGRIGELFF. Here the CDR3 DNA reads TGTGCCAGCAGGCGGACTAGCGGGAGAATCGGGGAGCTGTTTTTT.

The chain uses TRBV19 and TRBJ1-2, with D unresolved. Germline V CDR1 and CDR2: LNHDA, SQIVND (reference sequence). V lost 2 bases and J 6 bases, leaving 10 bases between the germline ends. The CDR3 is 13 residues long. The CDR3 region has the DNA TGTGCCAGTAGTATACAGTTCGGCAATGGCTACACCTTC. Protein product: CASSIQFGNGYTF. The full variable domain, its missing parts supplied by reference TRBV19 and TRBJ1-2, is DGGITQSPKYLFRKEGQNVTLSCEQNLNHDAMYWYRQDPGQGLRLIYYSQIVNDFQKGDIAEGYSVSREKKESFPLTVTSAQKNPTAFYLCASSIQFGNGYTFGSGTRLTVV.

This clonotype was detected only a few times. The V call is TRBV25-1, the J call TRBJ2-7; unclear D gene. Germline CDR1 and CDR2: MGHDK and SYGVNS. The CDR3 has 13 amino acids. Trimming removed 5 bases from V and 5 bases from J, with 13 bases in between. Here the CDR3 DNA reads TGTGCCAGCAGTCGATCGGCGGTCAACGAGCAGTACTTC. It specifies CASSRSAVNEQYF.

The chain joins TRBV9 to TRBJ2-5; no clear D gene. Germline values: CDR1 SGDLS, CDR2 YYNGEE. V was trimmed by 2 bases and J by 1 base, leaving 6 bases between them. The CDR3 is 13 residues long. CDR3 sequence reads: CASSVASQETQYF. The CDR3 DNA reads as TGTGCCAGCAGCGTGGCTAGCCAAGAGACCCAGTACTTC.